Each of the 17 T cell receptor beta chains below was sequenced from the same sample in a study of blood T cell repertoires in COVID-19. The data were produced by immunoSEQ multiplex PCR, yet TCRdb's version contains in-frame clones alone and is incomplete. The sample holds about 170,000 clones; less than 85% are singletons and the top ten take nearly 4.5%. Specimen: PBMCs or T cells enriched from blood (not recorded which). The receptors originated from a woman in her forties or fifties who had recovered from COVID-19.

This clone was found many times. The chain uses TRBV2 and TRBJ1-5; TRBD1 agrees at 9 bases. Germline CDR1 SNHLY, CDR2 FYNNEI. This CDR3 contains 14 residues. V shed 3 bases, J shed 6 bases, and the junction held 3 bases outside the gene matches. CDR3 protein: CASSDGQGSQPQHF. CDR3 DNA: TGTGCCAGCAGTGATGGACAGGGGTCTCAGCCCCAGCATTTT.

To note about this clone: Its ends do not fully match the called genes, so a read error is possible. This chain links TRBV7-7 with TRBJ1-5, with 10 bases aligning to TRBD1. This CDR3 contains 16 residues. Germline-derived CDR1 and CDR2 are SSHAT and FNYEAQ (reference sequence). In DNA form, the CDR3 reads TGTGCTAGCAGCTCCGGCGGGACAGGGGTTGGTCAGCCCCAGCATTTT. This encodes CASSSGGTGVGQPQHF. Filled out from reference TRBV7-7 and TRBJ1-5, the complete variable domain reads GAGVSQSPRYKVTKRGQDVTLRCDPISSHATLYWYQQALGQGPEFLTYFNYEAQPDKSGLPSDRFSAERPEGSISTLTIQRTEQRDSAMYRCASSSGGTGVGQPQHFGDGTRLSIL.

This rearrangement joins TRBV5-1 to TRBJ1-1; D remains ambiguous. Germline CDR1 SGHRS, CDR2 YFSETQ. The CDR3 runs 16 residues. V was clipped by 1 base and J by 0 bases, with 13 bases between them. The CDR3 loop is CASSLTVGGMNTEAFF. In DNA, the CDR3 is TGCGCCAGCAGCTTGACTGTGGGAGGGATGAACACTGAAGCTTTCTTT.

The CDR3 spells CASSRRWGEDNQPQHF. The DNA for the CDR3 is TGTGCCAGTAGTAGGCGTTGGGGGGAAGACAATCAGCCCCAGCATTTT. The gene calls are TRBV19 and TRBJ1-5; D is possibly TRBD1 (5 bases). The germline V gene encodes CDR1 LNHDA and CDR2 SQIVND (reference sequence). Trimming took off 4 bases at V and 3 bases at J, with 16 bases between the two ends. The CDR3 length is 16 residues.

The table lists this clone with many counts. This rearrangement joins TRBV6-2 or TRBV6-3 to TRBJ2-7; 7 bases line up with TRBD1. Germline trimming cut 0 bases from V and 12 bases from J; bases unmatched to any gene: 11. This CDR3 comprises 14 residues. Germline CDR1 reads MNHEY; CDR2 reads SVGEGT. The DNA of the CDR3 is TGTGCCAGCAGTTACTCGATAGAAGGGGGCATTGGGTACGTC. Its translation: CASSYSIEGGIGYV.

V and J are TRBV3-1 (or the pseudogene TRBV3-2) and TRBJ1-5; unclear D gene. CDR3 size: 13 residues. CDR1 and CDR2 (germline): LGHDT, YNNKEL (reference sequence). V lost 1 base and J 5 bases, leaving 6 bases between the germline ends. CDR3 sequence: CASSQGQYQPQHF. CDR3 DNA sequence: TGTGCCAGCAGCCAAGGGCAGTATCAGCCCCAGCATTTT.

The chain employs TRBV7-3 and TRBJ2-3, with D possibly matching TRBD2 (7 bases). CDR3 size: 17 residues. The ends were cut back, 1 base at V and 4 bases at J, with 18 bases in the middle. Germline V gene sequence: CDR1 SGHTA, CDR2 FQGTGA. CDR3 loop: CASSLSLRGGGADTQYF. In nucleotides, the CDR3 is TGTGCCAGCAGCTTAAGCCTGCGAGGGGGGGGCGCAGATACGCAGTATTTT.

Only a few counts were recorded for this clone. The J gene is TRBJ2-2, the V gene TRBV10-3, with D possibly matching TRBD1 (6 bases). Germline CDR1 is ENHRY and CDR2 is SYGVKD. Trimming pared 10 bases from V and 2 bases from J, leaving 11 bases between. The CDR3 sequence is 13 residues long. CDR3 amino acids: CATRTENTGELFF. The DNA of the CDR3 is TGTGCCACCAGGACAGAAAACACCGGGGAGCTGTTTTTT.

The chain joins TRBV15 to TRBJ2-1; maybe TRBD2 (5 bases). CDR1 is LNHNV, CDR2 YYDKDF, per germline (reference sequence). Trimming removed 8 bases from V and 7 bases from J, with 12 bases in between. This CDR3 comprises 12 residues. The CDR3 DNA reads TGTGCCACCGGGGAATGGGAGAATGAGCAGTTCTTC. Protein product: CATGEWENEQFF.

The gene calls are TRBV5-6 and TRBJ2-7; a weak D match, TRBD2 (6 bases). With 3 bases removed from V and 3 bases from J, the gap between germline ends came to 13 bases. Germline CDR1 SGHDT, CDR2 YYEEEE. There are 14 residues in the CDR3. CDR3 in DNA: TGTGCCAGCAGCTACCCCGTGGGGGGCTACGAGCAGTACGTC. It translates to CASSYPVGGYEQYV.

The genes are TRBV30 and TRBJ1-3; D is uncertain. Trimming removed 3 bases at V and 0 bases at J, with 15 bases between. The CDR3 extends over 16 amino acids. CDR1 GTSNPN and CDR2 SVGIG come from the germline V gene (reference sequence). CDR3 bases: TGTGCCTGGAGGGAAAGGTGGGAGATCTCTGGAAACACCATATATTTT. Its translation: CAWRERWEISGNTIYF.

J is TRBJ2-7 and V is TRBV7-8; D is perhaps TRBD1 (6 bases). The V end lost 6 bases, the J end lost 2 bases, and 17 bases lay between the germline ends. The V gene's germline CDR1 is SGHVS and CDR2 FQNEAQ. CDR3 length: 15 residues. CDR3 sequence: CASSSSWPGAYEQYV. CDR3 in DNA: TGTGCCAGCAGTTCATCATGGCCAGGGGCCTACGAGCAGTACGTC.

The rearrangement joins TRBV24-1 to TRBJ2-1; the match to TRBD1 covers 9 bases. There are 16 residues in the CDR3. V lost 3 bases, J lost 4 bases, and 6 bases stayed unmatched. Germline V gene data show CDR1 as KGHDR and CDR2 as SFDVKD. The CDR3 protein is CATSDPDRGRYNEQFF. Here the CDR3 DNA reads TGTGCCACCAGTGATCCGGACAGGGGCAGATACAATGAGCAGTTCTTC.

The chain carries TRBV5-1 and TRBJ2-5; TRBD1 agrees at 8 bases. V shed 0 bases, J shed 2 bases, and the junction held 3 bases outside the gene matches. Germline CDR1 and CDR2: SGHRS and YFSETQ. CDR3 length: 15 amino acids. The CDR3 DNA sequence: TGCGCCAGCAGCTTGGCGGGGGACAGGCAAGAGACCCAGTACTTC. Translating gives CASSLAGDRQETQYF.

This chain connects TRBV5-4 to TRBJ2-5; TRBD2 might be the D (5 bases). The CDR3 runs 14 residues. The germline V and J ends were trimmed by 3 bases and 5 bases, with 14 bases remaining between them. Germline CDR1 SGHNT, CDR2 YYREEE (reference sequence). The CDR3 DNA reads as TGTGCCAGCAGCTCCGGAGGTAGGGCGGAGACCCAGTACTTC. Amino acids: CASSSGGRAETQYF.

The chain uses TRBV28 and TRBJ2-7; D remains ambiguous. The CDR3 runs 13 residues. The V end was cut by 4 bases, the J end by 4 bases, with 11 bases between. CDR1 is MDHEN, CDR2 SYDVKM, per germline. The CDR3 nucleotides are TGTGCCAGCAGTTCACATGACACTTACGAGCAGTACGTC. This translates into CASSSHDTYEQYV.

This clone was counted a few times. The chain employs TRBV6-5 and TRBJ1-1, with TRBD1 matching over 7 bases. The germline gives CDR1 MNHEY, CDR2 SVGAGI. V gave up 0 bases and J gave up 6 bases; unmatched junction bases: 4. The CDR3 is 14 amino acids. CDR3 region: CASSYSGQGAEAFF. The CDR3 DNA is TGTGCCAGCAGTTACTCGGGGCAGGGGGCTGAAGCTTTCTTT.